This T cell receptor (beta chain) was recovered during a study of T cell responses to AZD1222 COVID-19 vaccine. Findings of the study overall: Targets within unmutated variant regions were reportedly found for nearly half of spike-specific TCRs. Repertoire sampling happened only post peak T cell response. Receipt of two AZD1222 doses was followed by a rise in Spike-specific TCR breadth and depth.

Comment on this clone: The antigen remains undetermined.

V was trimmed by 3 bases and J by 2 bases, leaving 14 bases between them. CDR1 is MNHEY, CDR2 SVGAGI, per germline. CDR3 length: 15 residues. Analyses pooled second doses at about 4 or about 12 weeks. The method was immunoSEQ multiplex PCR; TCRdb's version includes in-frame clones alone and lacks a portion of them. The profile shows over 85,000 clones, 70% to 85% of them singletons. The sample consisted of peripheral blood, taken 28 days after the second AZD1222 dose. This TCR came from an adult who received the AZD1222 COVID-19 vaccine. This chain joins TRBV6-5 and TRBJ2-7; possible D gene TRBD2, 6 bases. CDR3 sequence: CASSYLEGHPYEQYF. CDR3 sequence (DNA): TGTGCCAGCAGTTATTTGGAGGGGCACCCCTACGAGCAGTACTTC.